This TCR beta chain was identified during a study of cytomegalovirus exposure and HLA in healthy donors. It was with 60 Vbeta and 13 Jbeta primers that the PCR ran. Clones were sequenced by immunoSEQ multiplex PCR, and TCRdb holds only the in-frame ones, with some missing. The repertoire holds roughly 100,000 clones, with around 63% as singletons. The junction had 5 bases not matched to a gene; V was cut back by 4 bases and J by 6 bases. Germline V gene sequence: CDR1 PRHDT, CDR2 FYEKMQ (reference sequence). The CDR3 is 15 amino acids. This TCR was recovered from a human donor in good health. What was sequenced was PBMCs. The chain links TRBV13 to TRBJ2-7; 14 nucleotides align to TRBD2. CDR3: CASSSGLAGAGEQYF. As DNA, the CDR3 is TGTGCCAGCAGCTCGGGACTAGCGGGAGCGGGCGAGCAGTACTTC.